Following are 5 T cell receptor beta chains from one sample sequenced in a study of shared clonotypes between healthy human individuals (dated by TCRdb to 2018 to 2020). For the CD8 naive samples, CD45RO-negative cells were positively selected for CCR7, yielding a CD45RA+CCR7+ population from which TemRA cells were excluded. Library generation was performed with the immunoSEQ multiplex PCR assay. TCRdb took over this immuneACCESS table, retaining in-frame rearrangements with V and J assigned. Such tables are incomplete; in checked studies, under half of the missing clones stem from an unresolved V gene, and the remainder is unexplained. The sample records over 2,000,000 clones, 93% of which are singletons. The leading ten clones occupy 1.5% to 2% of the sample. The sequenced sample was naive CD8+ T cells from PBMCs. The intended sense of this specimen's cell subset or site label: CD45RA+CCR7+. The origin of the receptors is a man younger than 35 in good health. Some clones in this sample may be carry-over from other donors' samples.

In the case of this clone: Additional DNA sequences in this sample encode the identical CDR3. This sequence joins TRBV10-3 and TRBJ2-5; D ambiguous. This CDR3 contains 12 residues. Trimming left V 2 bases short and J 2 bases short, with 3 bases between. Germline V gives CDR1 ENHRY, CDR2 SYGVKD. CDR3 sequence reads: CAISEGQETQYF. The CDR3 region has the DNA TGTGCCATCAGTGAGGGTCAAGAGACCCAGTACTTC.

This clone came up once. The chain joins TRBV7-3 to TRBJ2-3, with D maybe TRBD1 (6 bases). Per the germline V gene, CDR1 is SGHTA and CDR2 is FQGTGA. This CDR3 spans 15 amino acids. Deletions cut 5 bases from V and 5 bases from J, with 17 bases between. In nucleotides, the CDR3 is TGTGCCAGCAGCCCCAAGATTGCAGGGGTAGATACGCAGTATTTT. Translation: CASSPKIAGVDTQYF.

A single count supports this clone. This rearrangement joins TRBV6-5 to TRBJ1-1, with D possibly matching TRBD1 (6 bases). This CDR3 has 14 amino acids. Germline V lookup: CDR1 MNHEY, CDR2 SVGAGI. Trimming took off 0 bases at V and 6 bases at J, with 11 bases between the two ends. This chain's CDR3 is CASSYSPGGAEAFF. As DNA, the CDR3 is TGTGCCAGCAGTTACTCCCCTGGGGGCGCTGAAGCTTTCTTT.

CDR3 in DNA: TGTGCCAGCAGGCCTAATACAGGGGCTTATTACGAGCAGTACTTC. Residues: CASRPNTGAYYEQYF. V usage is TRBV5-6 and J usage is TRBJ2-7; 7 bases are shared with TRBD1. Germline CDR1 is SGHDT and CDR2 is YYEEEE. With 5 bases clipped from V and 4 bases from J, the junction kept 12 bases outside the gene matches. The CDR3 consists of 15 residues. Supplemented by reference TRBV5-6 and TRBJ2-7, the full variable domain reads DAGVTQSPTHLIKTRGQQVTLRCSPKSGHDTVSWYQQALGQGPQFIFQYYEEEERQRGNFPDRFSGHQFPNYSSELNVNALLLGDSALYLCASRPNTGAYYEQYFGPGTRLTVT.

V is TRBV4-1 and J is TRBJ2-7; 9 nucleotides align to TRBD2. The V gene end was trimmed by 1 base and the J gene end by 9 bases; junction bases not matched to a gene: 10. CDR1 is MGHRA, CDR2 YSYEKL, per germline. CDR3 length: 15 amino acids. CDR3 DNA sequence: TGCGCCAGCAGCCAAGTTTTAGCGGGGGAATCTGTGCAGTACTTC. This encodes CASSQVLAGESVQYF.